This TCR beta chain was observed in a study of CD8 T cells in Susac syndrome (dated by TCRdb to the late 2010s). Concerning the study at large: Among the sequenced Susac syndrome patients, five or six had clinically active disease and under 10 were in clinical remission. At the time of blood withdrawal, Susac syndrome patients were either therapy-naive, taking corticosteroids (with some also receiving IVIg), or on IVIg alone. Repertoire sequencing was used to test whether CD8+ T cell activation and differentiation in Susac syndrome was antigen driven. Study-wide conclusions, independent of this receptor: In the CD4+ T cell repertoire of Susac syndrome patients, clonal expansion was not detected. The TCR sequencing and HLA analysis was acknowledged to have included a relatively small number of individuals.

To note about this clonotype: Its cognate antigen has yet to be identified. Base qualities are not provided; no much larger clone lies one nucleotide away.

Looking up the germline V gene yields CDR1 WSHSY and CDR2 SAAADI. Spanning cysteine to phenylalanine, the CDR3 consists of 14 amino acids. CDR3 DNA is the only sequence kept; it has 42 bases, read in frame from the first base. V sheds 4 bases and J sheds 3 bases, leaving 13 bases between their ends. RNA was extracted using the RNeasy kit, and about 0.5 to 1 ug of the RNA was reverse transcribed with random hexamers. The immunoSEQ multiplex PCR assay, which covers 54 Vbeta and 13 Jbeta segments, was used to amplify TCR beta CDR3 regions. PCR amplification bias was corrected using a synthetic template baseline for primer optimization and computational correction. The study's own analysis went as follows. Reads were assigned to V, D and J genes according to IMGT and analyzed in immunoSEQ Analyzer, with only productive sequences retained. Clonality was calculated as one minus the Shannon entropy normalized by log2 of the number of productive unique sequences. Public and private clones were assessed among the 100 most prevalent clones of each patient and control. Susac-specific clones were defined as absent from healthy and MS cohorts, 1052 published viral clones and other ImmuneACCESS disease sequences. TCRdb applied fastp at Q25 and MiXCR to the public reads, then kept only in-frame beta chains. Entries that share a CDR3 protein sequence are merged under the most common genes and DNA. Clone size and V and J calls follow TCRdb, not the original study. The sample contains 150,000 to 200,000 distinct CDR3 sequences, 75% to 95% of them found a single time. The ten largest clones represent approximately 0.09% of the sample.

High-throughput TCR beta sequencing profiled peripheral blood CD8+ and CD4+ T cells from healthy donors, Susac syndrome patients and multiple sclerosis patients. The Susac syndrome patients fulfilled recently defined diagnostic criteria for either definite or probable disease. CD8+ TEMRA cells were enriched by FACS, while bulk CD8+ and CD4+ T cells were purified by magnetic negative isolation. Blood was collected in EDTA tubes and processed within 24 hours, with PBMCs isolated through density gradient centrifugation. PBMCs intended for TCR sequencing were frozen in liquid nitrogen and were later thawed in a 37 degrees C water bath. A purity of at least 90% was achieved for sorted or isolated CD4+, CD8+ and CD8+ TEMRA cells.

The rearrangement combines TRBV10-2 with TRBJ2-7; TRBD1 could be the D gene, as 5 bases match. Sequencing was done on a sample of CD4+ T cells from PBMCs. The sequence derives from a human donor with Susac syndrome. The CDR3 has the sequence CASSGGSEYYEQYF. The DNA is as follows: TGCGCCAGCAGTGGGGGCAGCGAATACTACGAGCAGTACTTC.